This T cell receptor (beta chain) is from a study of blood T cell repertoires in COVID-19. In the study overall: Researchers got acute and convalescent COVID-19 samples from the United States, Italy and Spain. T cells, B-cell-depleted T cells, or PBMCs provided the cDNA or gDNA that served as material.

Looked up from germline, CDR1 is SGHTA and CDR2 is FQGNSA. V lost 1 base to trimming and J lost 4 bases, with 8 bases between them. The CDR3 has 13 residues. As processed by the authors: Quantification of nucleated cells was approximated via reference gene primer amplification. Libraries were prepared by immunoSEQ multiplex PCR; TCRdb keeps only in-frame clonotypes and omits some of them. V and J calls plus clone size are reproduced from that table; the DNA served to infer D and trimming. The sample holds some 30,000 clones, about 91% seen once. The clonotype originates from a human donor with active COVID-19. The donor label of this sample is uncertain. Sequencing was done on a sample of peripheral blood. This sequence joins TRBV7-2 and TRBJ2-7; D is unclear. CDR3 sequence (DNA): TGTGCCAGCAGCTTAGGTGTGAGGTACGAGCAGTACTTC. Protein sequence: CASSLGVRYEQYF. The complete variable domain, with remaining parts taken from reference TRBV7-2 and TRBJ2-7, reads GAGVSQSPSNKVTEKGKDVELRCDPISGHTALYWYRQSLGQGLEFLIYFQGNSAPDKSGLPSDRFSAERTGGSVSTLTIQRTQQEDSAVYLCASSLGVRYEQYFGPGTRLTVT.